The subject of this entry is one T cell receptor (beta chain). Its antigen is not identified. This entry comes from a study of T cell responses to AZD1222 COVID-19 vaccine. Study overall: Pooling was applied to second doses at about 4 or about 12 weeks. Points from the study as a whole: A reported finding is that nearly half of spike-specific TCRs target unmutated variant regions.

Germline lookup yields CDR1 SGHAT and CDR2 FQNNGV. V gave up 4 bases and J gave up 6 bases; unmatched junction bases: 12. The CDR3 consists of 17 residues. Only in-frame clones appear in the TCRdb table, and some are missing; sequencing was by immunoSEQ multiplex PCR. The repertoire holds about 60,000 clones, with roughly 85% as singletons. The sample in question was peripheral blood, obtained on day 0 of AZD1222 vaccination. The sequence was collected from an adult in good health. The gene calls are TRBV11-2 and TRBJ2-2; 9 bases align to TRBD2. This chain's CDR3 is CASSSTYAGGLAGELFF. Here the CDR3 DNA reads TGTGCCAGCAGCTCAACCTACGCGGGGGGGTTGGCCGGGGAGCTGTTTTTT.